Listed below are T cell receptor beta chains from one sample, sequenced in a study of blood T cell repertoires in COVID-19. Profiled with immunoSEQ multiplex PCR; TCRdb holds only in-frame clones, not every one. This sample has about 140,000 clones; more than 70% occur once, and the top ten carry about 10%. Sequenced input: peripheral blood. All receptors derive from a man aged 50-60 years with active or convalescent COVID-19. CDR3s include the opening cysteine and the closing phenylalanine or tryptophan. A D gene is named only where the DNA matches it firmly. The size field is filled for only some rows; it gives once, few, many or a size class.

TRBJ2-7 | - | TRBV7-9 | 15 | - | CASSFRAAGPYEQYF | TGTGCCAGCAGCTTTAGGGCCGCGGGGCCCTACGAGCAGTACTTC
TRBJ1-4 | TRBD1 | TRBV5-6 | 17 | - | CASSSSGQGYTNEKLFF | TGTGCCAGCAGCTCAAGCGGACAGGGTTACACTAATGAAAAACTGTTTTTT
TRBJ2-1 | TRBD2 | TRBV3-1/TRBV3-2 | 18 | - | CASSQKGGGLAGINEQFF | TGTGCCAGCAGCCAAAAGGGGGGAGGGCTAGCGGGAATCAATGAGCAGTTCTTC
TRBJ2-7 | - | TRBV25-1 | 11 | - | CASSRQREQYF | TGTGCCAGCAGTCGGCAGCGCGAGCAGTACTTC
TRBJ1-5 | - | TRBV18 | 15 | - | CASSPPSGGNQPQHF | TGTGCCAGCTCACCACCGTCCGGGGGAAATCAGCCCCAGCATTTT
TRBJ2-5 | TRBD1 | TRBV12-3/TRBV12-4 | 13 | - | CASSRQGQETQYF | TGTGCCAGCAGTCGACAGGGCCAAGAGACCCAGTACTTC
TRBJ2-1 | TRBD1 | TRBV18 | 17 | - | CASSTKTGTGLIDEQFF | TGTGCCAGCTCTACAAAGACCGGGACAGGGCTTATCGATGAGCAGTTCTTC
TRBJ1-2 | - | TRBV18 | 13 | - | CASSPGGEEGYTF | TGTGCCAGCTCACCAGGAGGGGAGGAAGGCTACACCTTC
TRBJ2-2 | TRBD1 | TRBV29-1 | 13 | - | CSVWDSPTGELFF | TGCAGCGTCTGGGACAGCCCTACCGGGGAGCTGTTTTTT
TRBJ2-7 | - | TRBV29-1 | 16 | once | CSVESIAAGLTYEQYF | TGCAGCGTTGAATCAATAGCAGCGGGCCTTACCTACGAGCAGTACTTC